This T cell receptor (beta chain) was identified during a study of neurological immune-mediated disorders. CDR3 length: 11 residues. CDR1 SQVTM and CDR2 ANQGSEA come from the germline V gene. Each CDR3 protein gets one entry after TCRdb re-called the 5' RACE reads with MiXCR. The sample yields 70,000 or so distinct CDR3 sequences, 3.2% seen once. This clonotype was detected only a few times. This sequence may be a read error, since a much larger clone differs from it by one base. The sample taken for sequencing was PBMCs. The chain joins TRBV29-1 to TRBJ2-1; D is uncertain. The TCR sequence derives from a woman aged 50 to 60 with multiple sclerosis. The CDR3 region has the DNA TGCAGCGTTGAGCAAGGCAATGCGCAGTTCTTC. This encodes CSVEQGNAQFF.